This T cell receptor (beta chain) was obtained from a study of OX40 agonist ivuxolimab in advanced cancers. Whole-study context: Clinicians treated patients with ivuxolimab, an agonistic anti-OX40 (CD134) antibody.

The method was immunoSEQ multiplex PCR; TCRdb's version includes in-frame clones alone and lacks a portion of them. The sample shows some 64,000 clones, 84% of them seen only once. This clone occurred a few times. This sample comprised CD4+ or CD8+ T cells sorted from blood, obtained in a trial of the OX40 agonist ivuxolimab. This receptor was obtained from an adult with an advanced solid tumor such as melanoma, head and neck, liver or kidney cancer.

CDR3: CASSPLSRVNEKLFF. DNA for the CDR3: TGTGCCAGCTCACCACTTTCGAGGGTTAATGAAAAACTGTTTTTT. The chain joins TRBV18 to TRBJ1-4; D uncertain. CDR1 is KGHSH and CDR2 is LQKENI in the germline V gene. CDR3 length equals 15 residues. Deletions cut 1 base from V and 4 bases from J, with 10 bases between.